This entry concerns a single TCR beta chain. No antigen is known for it. No quality values exist for individual bases; no much larger clone is one base distant. V lost 7 bases and J lost 0 bases, and the count of bases not matched to a germline gene is 8. The germline V gene encodes CDR1 SGHAT and CDR2 FQNNGV. From the cysteine through the phenylalanine, the CDR3 covers 15 amino acids. Of all the DNA, just the CDR3 is kept, 45 bases in frame from base 1. This record belongs to a study of cytomegalovirus exposure and HLA in healthy donors (dated by TCRdb to 2015 to 2018). About the investigation overall: In an earlier analysis of several hundred of the donors, 276 Gb of sequence data and approximately 100 million unique TCR beta sequences from about 179 million T cells were reported. An early release that covered about 600 HLA-typed donors contained about 300 gigabases of sequencing data and 80 million or so unique TCR sequences. Of the approximately 400 genotyped donors, 80% to 90% were placed in the genetic ancestry cluster associated with self-reported Caucasian donors. The study was designed to test whether signatures of past pathogen exposure could be identified by cataloging public T cell receptors. The study used immunosequencing to profile the T cell repertoires of under 700 subjects and linked those repertoires to cytomegalovirus serostatus. Besides the first cohort of hundreds of subjects, a separate validation cohort made up of some 110 different subjects was used. High-throughput TCR immunosequencing, statistical association of individual TCRs with disease status, and machine learning were combined to predict cytomegalovirus infection status. A later analysis re-analyzed previously published TCR beta repertoires from about 730 donors and added high-resolution HLA genotyping to study TCR occurrence patterns. Rather than drawing on any new phenotypic data, the later analysis identified candidate immune exposures from TCR beta sequences and the way those sequences occurred across donors. An earlier analysis of 587 of the donors used high-throughput TCR beta sequencing to judge whether each TCR beta V gene segment behaved as functional or pseudogenic. Donor age, sex, ethnicity and CMV serostatus were compiled together with the repertoire data. A later genetic analysis used genome-wide SNP genotypes for about 60% of the roughly 700 donors, treating that subset as a discovery cohort. Every repertoire in the discovery cohort had been generated on one and the same sequencing platform. Both class I and class II loci were covered by HLA typing, at four-digit resolution. The number of typed donors differed by locus: roughly 629-640 for A, B, C, DRB1 and DQB1; some 500 for DQA1; 606 for DPA1; and some 470 for DPB1. About 5 DR-DQ haplotypes were handled as single units for association and clustering, since linkage in the cohort was strong. On average, roughly 200,000 unique TCR beta nucleotide sequences were sequenced per donor among fewer than 500 genotyped donors of the cohort, with about 17% of those sequences being non-productive.

In total, over 600 healthy bone marrow donors made up the cohort. All cohort members were sampled while nominally healthy, although unrecorded immune exposures were likely present. The donor was CMV seropositive and belonged to the group of 250 to 350 seropositive cohort members. A peripheral blood sample was collected from each donor, and TCR beta sequencing was performed on peripheral blood mononuclear cells. The Qiagen DNeasy Blood Extraction Kit was used to extract genomic DNA from the blood cell samples. General study outcomes and caveats: A further reported finding was that TCR beta sequences accurately predicted the HLA-A and HLA-B alleles for most subjects in the first cohort. The earlier analysis of 587 of the donors excluded approximately 15 rarely observed V segments, including chromosome 9 orphons, because counts were too low. According to a later genetic analysis, donors in an Asian-associated ancestry cluster had fewer N-insertions in productive TCRs than the approximately 670-donor mean. When HLA alleles, especially DR and DQ, strongly co-occurred, attributing TCR associations to individual alleles was difficult. In vitro tests confirmed that a few of the cytomegalovirus-associated TCR beta chains recognize cytomegalovirus antigens. The study listed 150 to 200 TCR beta chains as associated with cytomegalovirus. The sequencing pipeline was judged likely to have produced a cluster of highly shared sequence variants as a technical artifact. The authors suggested that the approach could potentially be generalized to other disease states and immunological phenotypes. For the cohort, immune exposure information was limited to CMV serostatus. Some IMGT-functional V segments, including TRBV6-2 and TRBV6-3, could not be told apart with the 87-base-pair reads, so those segments were excluded. Linkage disequilibrium might explain the correlated functional status among segregating V segments, but an unknown experimental factor could not be ruled out. Specific HLA alleles were associated with 15,000 to 20,000 TCR beta sequences at a false discovery rate of 0.05 in a later analysis. An association between a missense DCLRE1C variant and V-gene and J-gene trimming of TCR beta chains was found in a later genetic analysis and replicated in an independent cohort. Most TCR sequences were observed very rarely across donors, whereas some public TCRs were present in many individuals. In this cohort, only TCR beta chains were sequenced, and detectable features were limited by the absence of alpha or paired-chain data. Broadly in line with IMGT annotations, most TCR beta V segments showed up in productive rearrangements about 90% or about 30% of the time in an earlier analysis of several hundred of the donors. Roughly uniform sequencing depth across donors was assumed in presence/absence analyses, although this assumption may not hold. A later analysis reported that several top co-occurrence clusters appeared linked to parvovirus B19, influenza, CMV and Epstein-Barr virus. The classifier was reported to diagnose cytomegalovirus status with high specificity and sensitivity in both the original cohort and the validation cohort. Compared with equally common non-associated chains, HLA-associated TCR beta chains in a later analysis were more clonally expanded and had lower generation probabilities. According to a later analysis, most CMV-associated TCR beta chains appeared to be HLA-restricted, and the HLA associations seemed to be driven largely by CMV exposure. According to a later analysis, TCR association rates differed among HLA loci, with DRB1 alleles showing the most associated TCRs and HLA-C alleles showing the fewest. Because HLA typing was missing for some donors at each locus, association tests included only the typed subset.

The library was built by means of the immunoSEQ multiplex PCR assay. For the multiplex PCR, a mixture combining 60 forward primers for TCR Vbeta segments and 13 reverse primers for TCR Jbeta segments was used. Amplification of the CDR3 region of rearranged TCR beta genes was performed with a multiplex PCR assay on genomic DNA. Amplified TCR beta libraries were sequenced as 87-base-pair reads on the Illumina HiSeq System. Turning to the authors' computational methods: A later analysis counted approximately 84 million unique TCR beta chains across the 550 to 700 repertoires, and 10 million to 11 million of these chains were shared by at least two donors. A nearest-neighbor algorithm error-corrected the raw reads and collapsed the reads into unique sequences, merging closely related sequences to remove PCR and sequencing errors. To assign V, D and J gene segments, CDR3 sequences were aligned to IMGT reference sequences. Each retained sequence needed at least a six-nucleotide match to both a V gene segment and a J gene segment. A rearrangement was called productive if the CDR3 had no stop codons and remained in frame with V and J, and every other rearrangement was called non-productive. Following IMGT convention, CDR3 was defined as the stretch from the second conserved V-encoded cysteine up to the conserved J-encoded phenylalanine. Sequences without an unambiguous match to a single V gene segment were excluded from the earlier analysis of about 600 of the donors. An earlier analysis of 550 to 650 of the donors classified V segments as functional when productive rearrangements were above 56.7% and as segregating when the standard deviation between donors was above 5%. A statistical classification framework was built to diagnose cytomegalovirus status from the catalog of TCR beta chain sequences. A later analysis assigned V and J genes by comparing TCR nucleotide sequences with IMGT/GENE-DB human TR gene sequences. In a later analysis, CDR3 sequences and most-parsimonious VDJ recombination scenarios were assigned using the TCRdist pipeline. In a later analysis, each TCR beta chain was defined by its CDR3 amino acid sequence together with its V-gene family, and reads lacking a unique V-gene family were excluded. In a later analysis, 450 to 600 highly shared, low-generation-probability nucleotide sequences were removed to address suspected cross-contamination and a sequencing artifact. A later analysis calculated a clonal expansion index for each public chain from normalized within-repertoire ranks of inferred template counts. In a later analysis, generation probabilities were computed with a VDJ recombination model fitted to out-of-frame rearrangements, and the resulting probabilities were checked against IGoR. A later analysis scored TCR-TCR, TCR-HLA and TCR-CMV co-occurrence with hypergeometric tests, applying a repertoire-size bias correction to TCR pairs. In a later analysis, false discovery rates were estimated by permuting HLA or CMV assignments 20 times. In a later analysis, co-occurring TCRs were grouped using DBSCAN, and TCRdist sequence similarity was added for clustering within HLA-allele-positive subsets. Repertoires with fewer than 30,000 or more than 120,000 public chains were left out of co-occurrence clustering, as were about 5 repertoires with anomalous nucleotide sharing. TCRdb carries this immuneACCESS record with in-frame sequences only. Its versions omit some clonotypes, under half of them owing to an unresolved V gene in the studies checked, with the rest unexplained. V, J and clone size were drawn from that table, and D and trimming were deduced from the DNA. The sample table holds approximately 160,000 clones, of which about 75% were seen once. The ten largest clones take up 7% to 9% of the sample.

The TCR was taken from a male donor in good health and CMV-seropositive. This chain is built from TRBV11-2 and TRBJ2-5, with 7 bases in between that match TRBD1. Sequencing input: PBMCs. The CDR3 reads as follows: CASTTFDRDQETQYF. The sequence in DNA is TGTGCCAGCACCACCTTTGACAGGGACCAAGAGACCCAGTACTTC.